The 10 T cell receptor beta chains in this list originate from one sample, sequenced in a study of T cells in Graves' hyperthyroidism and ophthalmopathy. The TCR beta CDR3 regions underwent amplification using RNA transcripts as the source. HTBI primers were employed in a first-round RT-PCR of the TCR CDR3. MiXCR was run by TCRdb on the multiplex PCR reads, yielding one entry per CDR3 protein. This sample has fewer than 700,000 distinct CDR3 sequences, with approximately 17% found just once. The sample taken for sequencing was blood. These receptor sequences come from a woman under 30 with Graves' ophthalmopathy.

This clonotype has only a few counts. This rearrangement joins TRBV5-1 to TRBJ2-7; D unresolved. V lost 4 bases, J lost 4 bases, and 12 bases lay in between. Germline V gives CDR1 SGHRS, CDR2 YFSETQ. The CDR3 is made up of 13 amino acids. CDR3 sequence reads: CASSKSTPYEQYF. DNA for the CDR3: TGCGCCAGCAGCAAGTCGACCCCGTACGAGCAGTACTTC.

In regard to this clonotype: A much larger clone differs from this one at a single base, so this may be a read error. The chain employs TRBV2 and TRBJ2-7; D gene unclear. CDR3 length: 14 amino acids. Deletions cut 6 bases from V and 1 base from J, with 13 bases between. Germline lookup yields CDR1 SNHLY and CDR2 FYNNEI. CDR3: CASRLIDMSYEQYV. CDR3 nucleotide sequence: TGTGCCAGCAGACTGATCGACATGTCCTACGAGCAGTACGTC.

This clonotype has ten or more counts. DNA for the CDR3: TGTGCCTGGAGCCCGGGACCGGGGAGGGCTGAAGCTTTCTTT. Encoded protein: CAWSPGPGRAEAFF. V usage is TRBV30 and J usage is TRBJ1-1, with D possibly being TRBD1 (5 bases). V shed 3 bases and J shed 6 bases, with 17 bases lying between them. Germline CDR1 is GTSNPN and CDR2 is SVGIG (reference sequence). This CDR3 has 14 residues.

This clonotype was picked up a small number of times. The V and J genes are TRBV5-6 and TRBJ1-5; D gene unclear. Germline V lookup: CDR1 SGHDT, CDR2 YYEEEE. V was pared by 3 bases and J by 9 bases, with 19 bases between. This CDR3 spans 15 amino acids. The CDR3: CASSSARAKKSPQHF. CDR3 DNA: TGTGCCAGCAGCTCGGCCCGGGCCAAGAAATCGCCCCAGCATTTT.

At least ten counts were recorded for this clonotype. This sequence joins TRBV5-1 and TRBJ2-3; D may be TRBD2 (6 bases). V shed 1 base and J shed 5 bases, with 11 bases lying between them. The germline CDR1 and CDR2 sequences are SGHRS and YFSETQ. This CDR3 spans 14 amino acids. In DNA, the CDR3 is TGCGCCAGCAGCTTGCGACGGAGGGGAGATACGCAGTATTTT. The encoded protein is CASSLRRRGDTQYF.

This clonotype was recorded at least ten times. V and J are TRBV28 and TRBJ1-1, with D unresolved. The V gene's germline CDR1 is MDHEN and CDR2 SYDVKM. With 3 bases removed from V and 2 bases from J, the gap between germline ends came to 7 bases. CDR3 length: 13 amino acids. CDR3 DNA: TGTGCCAGCAGTTTCATTAGCAACACTGAAGCTTTCTTT. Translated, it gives CASSFISNTEAFF.

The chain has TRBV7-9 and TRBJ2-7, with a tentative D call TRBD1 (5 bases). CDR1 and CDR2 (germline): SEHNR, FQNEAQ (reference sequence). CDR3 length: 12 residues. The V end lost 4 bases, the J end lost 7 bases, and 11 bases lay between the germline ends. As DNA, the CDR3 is TGTGCCAGCAGCTCGACACAGGCAGAGCAGTACTTC. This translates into CASSSTQAEQYF.

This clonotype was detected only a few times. CDR3 nucleotide sequence: TGCAGTGCTAGTTCCAAGGACAGGTACGAGCAGTACTTC. Amino acids: CSASSKDRYEQYF. The chain employs TRBV20-1 and TRBJ2-7; 7 bases are a match to TRBD1. The CDR3 sequence is 13 residues long. Per germline, CDR1 DFQATT and CDR2 SNEGSKA (reference sequence). After removal of 3 bases from V and 4 bases from J, the junction contained 6 bases not matched to a gene.

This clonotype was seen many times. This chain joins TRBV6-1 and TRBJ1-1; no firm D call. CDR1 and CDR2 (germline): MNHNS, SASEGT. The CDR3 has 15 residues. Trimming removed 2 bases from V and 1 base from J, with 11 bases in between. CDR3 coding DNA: TGTGCCAGCAGTGAACGGGGATTCCCGAACACTGAAGCTTTCTTT. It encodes CASSERGFPNTEAFF.

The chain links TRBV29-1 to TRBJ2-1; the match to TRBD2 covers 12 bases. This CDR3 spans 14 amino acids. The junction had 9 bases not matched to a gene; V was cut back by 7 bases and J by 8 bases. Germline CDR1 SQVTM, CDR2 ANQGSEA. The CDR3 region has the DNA TGCAGCGCTCAGACTAGCGGGGGTGCGTATGAGCAGTTCTTC. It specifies CSAQTSGGAYEQFF.